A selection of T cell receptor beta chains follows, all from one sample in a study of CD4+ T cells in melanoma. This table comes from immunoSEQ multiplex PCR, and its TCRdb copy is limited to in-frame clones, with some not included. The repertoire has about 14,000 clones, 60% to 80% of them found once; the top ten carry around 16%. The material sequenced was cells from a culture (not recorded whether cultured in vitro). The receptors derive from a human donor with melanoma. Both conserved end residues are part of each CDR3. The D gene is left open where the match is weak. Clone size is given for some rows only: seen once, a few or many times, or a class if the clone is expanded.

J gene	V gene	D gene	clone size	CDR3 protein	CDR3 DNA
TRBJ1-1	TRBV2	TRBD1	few	CASSPTGGAFF	TGTGCCAGCAGTCCGACAGGGGGGGCTTTCTTT
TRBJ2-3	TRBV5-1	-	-	CASSGGGYTDTQYF	TGCGCCAGCTCCGGAGGGGGCTACACAGATACGCAGTATTTT
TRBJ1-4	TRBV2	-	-	CASLFEVVNEKLFF	TGTGCCAGCCTATTCGAGGTGGTGAATGAAAAACTGTTTTTT
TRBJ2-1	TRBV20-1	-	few	CSATDEERLFF	TGCAGTGCTACTGATGAGGAACGTCTGTTCTTC
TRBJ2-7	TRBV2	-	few	CASVGGITYEQYF	TGTGCCAGCGTAGGAGGAATTACCTACGAGCAGTACTTC
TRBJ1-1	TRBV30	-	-	CAWSILDTEAFF	TGTGCCTGGAGTATACTGGACACTGAAGCTTTCTTT
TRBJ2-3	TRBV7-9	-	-	CASSFATADTQYF	TGTGCCAGCAGCTTTGCCACGGCAGATACGCAGTATTTT
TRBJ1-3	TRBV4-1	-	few	CASSQDFAFSGNTIYF	TGCGCCAGCAGCCAAGATTTTGCCTTCTCTGGAAACACCATATATTTT
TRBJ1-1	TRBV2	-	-	CASTTKGGNTEAFF	TGTGCCAGCACCACAAAGGGGGGGAACACTGAAGCTTTCTTT
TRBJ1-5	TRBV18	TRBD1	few	CASSATGGRLGSNQPQHF	TGTGCCAGCTCAGCGACAGGGGGAAGATTGGGTAGCAATCAGCCCCAGCATTTT
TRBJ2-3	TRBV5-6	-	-	CASSLVGTQYF	TGTGCCAGCAGCTTGGTTGGTACGCAGTATTTT
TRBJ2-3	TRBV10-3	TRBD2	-	CAIALADTTDTQYF	TGTGCCATCGCCCTAGCGGATACCACAGATACGCAGTATTTT
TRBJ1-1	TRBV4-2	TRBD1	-	CASSFSDRGPVEAFF	TGTGCCAGCAGCTTTTCCGACAGGGGGCCCGTTGAAGCTTTCTTT
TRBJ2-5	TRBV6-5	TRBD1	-	CASSYRTGGQETQYF	TGTGCCAGCAGTTACAGGACAGGGGGCCAAGAGACCCAGTACTTC
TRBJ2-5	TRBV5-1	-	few	CASSLDARQETQYF	TGCGCCAGCAGCTTGGACGCGCGCCAAGAGACCCAGTACTTC
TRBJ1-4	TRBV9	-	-	CASSAGGTKVRSGLFF	TGTGCCAGCAGCGCGGGGGGGACAAAGGTTCGATCGGGGCTGTTTTTT
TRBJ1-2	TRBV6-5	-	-	CASRDVGVRGYGYTF	TGTGCCAGCAGGGATGTGGGGGTTAGGGGCTATGGCTACACCTTC
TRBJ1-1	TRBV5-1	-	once	CASSSQGRVNTEAFF	TGCGCCAGCAGCTCTCAGGGCAGGGTGAACACTGAAGCTTTCTTT
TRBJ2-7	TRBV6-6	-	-	CASEGGARSEQYF	TGTGCCAGCGAGGGCGGGGCACGTAGCGAGCAGTACTTC
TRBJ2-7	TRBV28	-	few	CASSFVEYEQYF	TGTGCCAGCAGTTTTGTGGAATACGAGCAGTACTTC
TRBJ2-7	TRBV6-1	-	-	CASSELLGYEQYF	TGTGCCAGCAGTGAACTCCTAGGCTACGAGCAGTACTTC
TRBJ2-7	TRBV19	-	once	CASSGQSYEQYF	TGTGCCAGTAGTGGGCAGTCCTACGAGCAGTACTTC
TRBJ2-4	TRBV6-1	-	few	CASSSDRLKNIQYF	TGTGCCAGCAGTTCTGACAGGTTGAAAAACATTCAGTACTTC
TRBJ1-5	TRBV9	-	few	CASSVGDQGNQPQHF	TGTGCCAGCAGCGTAGGGGACCAGGGGAATCAGCCCCAGCATTTT
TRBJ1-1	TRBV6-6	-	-	CASSSPGRMNTEAFF	TGTGCCAGCAGTTCCCCGGGACGGATGAACACTGAAGCTTTCTTT
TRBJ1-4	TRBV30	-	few	CAWKGDNEKLFF	TGTGCCTGGAAAGGAGATAATGAAAAACTGTTTTTT
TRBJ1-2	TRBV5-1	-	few	CASGSAGSYGYTF	TGCGCCAGCGGGTCTGCGGGGAGCTATGGCTACACCTTC
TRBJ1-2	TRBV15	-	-	CATSKGGGGGYYGYTF	TGTGCCACCAGCAAGGGCGGGGGAGGAGGGTACTATGGCTACACCTTC
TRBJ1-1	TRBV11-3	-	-	CASSLGVRYTEAFF	TGTGCCAGCAGCTTGGGGGTTAGGTACACTGAAGCTTTCTTT
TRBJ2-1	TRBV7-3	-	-	CASSLTPLDNEQFF	TGTGCCAGCAGCTTAACGCCCCTAGACAATGAGCAGTTCTTC
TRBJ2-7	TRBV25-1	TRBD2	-	CASSPGGASYEQYF	TGTGCCAGCAGCCCGGGGGGGGCGAGCTACGAGCAGTACTTC
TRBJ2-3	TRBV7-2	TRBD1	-	CASSLARDRITDTQYF	TGTGCCAGCAGCTTAGCCCGGGACAGAATCACAGATACGCAGTATTTT
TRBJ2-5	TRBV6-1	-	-	CASSEFSGETQYF	TGTGCCAGCAGTGAGTTCAGTGGAGAGACCCAGTACTTC
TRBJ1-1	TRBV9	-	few	CASSVRAGHPAFF	TGTGCCAGCAGCGTAAGAGCGGGACATCCGGCTTTCTTT
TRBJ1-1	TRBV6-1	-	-	CASSALLGETEAFF	TGTGCCAGCAGTGCTTTATTGGGCGAAACTGAAGCTTTCTTT
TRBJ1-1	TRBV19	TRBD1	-	CASSIDGQGNTEAFF	TGTGCCAGTAGTATAGACGGACAGGGGAACACTGAAGCTTTCTTT
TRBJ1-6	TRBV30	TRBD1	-	CAWREKQGVYSPLHF	TGTGCCTGGAGGGAGAAACAGGGGGTTTATTCACCCCTCCACTTT
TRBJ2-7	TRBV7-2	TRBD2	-	CASSLTSGGSYEQYF	TGTGCCAGCAGCTTGACTAGCGGGGGCTCCTACGAGCAGTACTTC
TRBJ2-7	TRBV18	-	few	CASSPLSGDSEQYF	TGTGCCAGCTCACCCCTTAGCGGAGATTCCGAGCAGTACTTC
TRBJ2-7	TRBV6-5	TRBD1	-	CASSSTGGGEQYF	TGTGCCAGCAGTTCGACAGGGGGAGGCGAGCAGTACTTC
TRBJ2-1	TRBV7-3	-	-	CASSLSPIADPFF	TGTGCCAGCAGCTTATCGCCAATAGCAGACCCGTTCTTC
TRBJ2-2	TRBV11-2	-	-	CASSPIMAAGELFF	TGTGCCAGCAGCCCCATTATGGCTGCCGGGGAGCTGTTTTTT
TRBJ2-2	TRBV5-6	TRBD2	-	CASSFGLVDTGELFF	TGTGCCAGCAGCTTTGGACTAGTCGACACCGGGGAGCTGTTTTTT
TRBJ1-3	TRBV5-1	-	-	CASSLREGGSGNTIYF	TGCGCCAGCAGCTTAAGAGAGGGGGGATCCGGAAACACCATATATTTT
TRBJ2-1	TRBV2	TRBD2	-	CASRGLAGGLGEQFF	TGTGCCAGCAGAGGACTAGCGGGGGGGTTAGGTGAGCAGTTCTTC
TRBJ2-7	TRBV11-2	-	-	CASSFNQAYEQYF	TGTGCCAGCAGCTTCAATCAAGCCTACGAGCAGTACTTC
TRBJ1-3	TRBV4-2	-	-	CASSQDSGIGNTIYF	TGTGCCAGCAGCCAAGACTCAGGGATTGGAAACACCATATATTTT
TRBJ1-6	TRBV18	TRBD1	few	CASSLKGQGESPLHF	TGTGCCAGCTCACTAAAGGGACAGGGCGAATCACCCCTCCACTTT
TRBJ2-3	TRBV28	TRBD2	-	CASSRYSGGATDTQYF	TGTGCCAGCAGTCGATATAGCGGGGGGGCGACAGATACGCAGTATTTT
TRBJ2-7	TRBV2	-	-	CASLQGWESYEQYF	TGTGCCAGCCTGCAGGGCTGGGAATCCTACGAGCAGTACTTC
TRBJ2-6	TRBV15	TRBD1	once	CATSRLRQGSSTSGANVLTF	TGTGCCACCAGCAGATTAAGACAGGGCTCTTCCACCTCTGGGGCCAACGTCCTGACTTTC
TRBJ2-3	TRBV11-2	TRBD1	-	CASAGQGVITDTQYF	TGTGCCAGCGCGGGACAGGGGGTTATCACAGATACGCAGTATTTT
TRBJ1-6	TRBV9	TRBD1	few	CASSLGQGASSYNSPLHF	TGTGCCAGCAGCCTGGGACAGGGGGCGAGCTCCTATAATTCACCCCTCCACTTT
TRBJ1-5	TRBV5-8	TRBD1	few	CASSGGRGEQPQHF	TGTGCCAGCAGCGGTGGCAGGGGGGAGCAGCCCCAGCATTTT
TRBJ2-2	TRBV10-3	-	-	CAISGELYTGELFF	TGTGCCATCAGTGGGGAACTGTACACCGGGGAGCTGTTTTTT